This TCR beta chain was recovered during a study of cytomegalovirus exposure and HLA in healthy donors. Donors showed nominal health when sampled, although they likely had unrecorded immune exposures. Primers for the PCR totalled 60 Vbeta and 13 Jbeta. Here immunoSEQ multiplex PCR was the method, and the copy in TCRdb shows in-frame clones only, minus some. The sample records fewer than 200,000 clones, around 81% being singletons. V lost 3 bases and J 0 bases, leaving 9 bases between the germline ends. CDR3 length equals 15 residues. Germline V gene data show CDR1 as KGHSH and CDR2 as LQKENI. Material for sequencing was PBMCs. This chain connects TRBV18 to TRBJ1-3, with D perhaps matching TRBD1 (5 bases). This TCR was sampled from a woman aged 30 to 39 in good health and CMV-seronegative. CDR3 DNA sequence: TGTGCCAGCTCACCCGGGGGGGACTCTGGAAACACCATATATTTT. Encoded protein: CASSPGGDSGNTIYF.